These 15 T cell receptor beta chains were all obtained from the same sample, sequenced in a study of PD-1 blockade in classical Hodgkin lymphoma (dated by TCRdb to 2018 to 2020). The sample's time point, from its label and the paper: cycle 4 day 1 (C4D1), after less than seven weeks of nivolumab. Every trial patient had relapsed following autologous stem cell transplantation, and prior brentuximab vedotin exposure was what differed among cohorts A, B and C. The library relied on the immunoSEQ multiplex PCR assay. Sourced from immuneACCESS, this table was stored by TCRdb with only in-frame sequences that have V and J called. A share of the clones is absent; for the studies checked, an unresolved V gene accounts for under half, and the remainder has no known explanation. This sample is represented by just under 65,000 clones; roughly 92% of them were singletons. 8% of the sample rests with the top ten.

This specimen consisted of peripheral blood mononuclear cells (PBMCs), obtained before the fourth cycle of nivolumab. The receptors shown here come from a human donor with classical Hodgkin lymphoma.

The rearrangement links TRBV10-2 to TRBJ2-2; a possible D gene is TRBD2 (5 bases). This CDR3 region has 16 residues. Deletions cut 8 bases from V and 2 bases from J, with 18 bases between. Per germline, CDR1 WSHSY and CDR2 SAAADI. Written as DNA, the CDR3 is TGCGCCAGCCTCATACTAGGTTCGGTAAACACCGGGGAGCTGTTTTTT. It specifies CASLILGSVNTGELFF.

For the CDR3, the DNA is TGTGCCAGCCGGGCGGTAGCGGGAGCGGGAGATACGCAGTATTTT. It encodes CASRAVAGAGDTQYF. J is TRBJ2-3 and V is TRBV2; 9 bases line up with TRBD2. From germline, CDR1 is SNHLY and CDR2 FYNNEI. CDR3 size: 15 residues. V shed 8 bases, J shed 5 bases, and the junction held 11 bases outside the gene matches.

In the case of this clone: The junction departs from the called germline gene at one end, perhaps through a read error. The V and J genes are TRBV7-7 and TRBJ2-5, with D possibly matching TRBD1 (5 bases). This CDR3 contains 15 residues. Germline V CDR1 and CDR2: SSHAT, FNYEAQ (reference sequence). The DNA for the CDR3 is TGTGCTAGCAGCTTAGGTTTAGGGGATGGAGAGACCCAGTACTTC. Its protein product is CASSLGLGDGETQYF.

As regards this clone: The CDR3 ends on some other residue instead of the conserved phenylalanine or tryptophan, so this is likely a read error. The DNA is left out, because the CDR3 cannot be placed on it with certainty; the CDR3 is given as TCRdb lists it. The J gene is TRBJ1-2, the V gene TRBV21-1; TRBD1 is the table's D call, not checked against the DNA. TRBV21-1 is marked as a pseudogene. The CDR3 has 12 residues if both end residues are counted. The CDR3: CASSKERTANLG.

This rearrangement joins TRBV28 to TRBJ2-5; 10 bases line up with TRBD2. The CDR3 contains 15 residues. CDR1 MDHEN and CDR2 SYDVKM come from the germline V gene. V shed 5 bases and J 3 bases; nucleotides not matched to a gene: 6. The CDR3 DNA reads as TGTGCCAGCAGTCAACCGGGACTAGCGAAAGAGACCCAGTACTTC. Translated: CASSQPGLAKETQYF. Filled out from reference TRBV28 and TRBJ2-5, the complete variable domain reads DVKVTQSSRYLVKRTGEKVFLECVQDMDHENMFWYRQDPGLGLRLIYFSYDVKMKEKGDIPEGYSVSREKKERFSLILESASTNQTSMYLCASSQPGLAKETQYFGPGTRLLVL.

The chain couples TRBV19 to TRBJ2-2; D unresolved. The CDR3 totals 14 residues. Trimming pared 0 bases from V and 5 bases from J, leaving 7 bases between. Germline CDR1 and CDR2: LNHDA and SQIVND (reference sequence). CDR3: CASSIDQETGELFF. CDR3 coding DNA: TGTGCCAGTAGTATAGATCAAGAAACCGGGGAGCTGTTTTTT.

In this sample, this clone turned up once. The chain joins TRBV9 to TRBJ2-1; D is tentatively TRBD1 or TRBD2 (5 bases each). Trimming left V 2 bases short and J 0 bases short, with 12 bases between. CDR3 length equals 16 residues. Germline CDR1 and CDR2: SGDLS and YYNGEE. CDR3 in amino acids: CASSVTGTSSYNEQFF. The DNA of the CDR3 is TGTGCCAGCAGCGTTACGGGGACGAGCTCCTACAATGAGCAGTTCTTC.

As regards this clone: The junction departs from the called germline gene at one end, perhaps through a read error. The genes are TRBV20-1 and TRBJ2-3; 9 nucleotides agree with TRBD2. CDR3 length: 11 residues. Germline assignment: CDR1 DFQATT and CDR2 SNEGSKA (reference sequence). For the CDR3, the DNA is TGCAGTGCTAGAGTGGCTAGCGGGGATGGGTTT. It translates to CSARVASGDGF.

CDR3 in amino acids: CASSADGTNTEAFF. The DNA for the CDR3 is TGTGCCAGCAGCGCGGACGGGACGAACACTGAAGCTTTCTTT. The rearrangement uses TRBV7-8 and TRBJ1-1; TRBD1 is a possible D gene (5 bases). The CDR3 extends over 14 amino acids. Germline V lookup: CDR1 SGHVS, CDR2 FQNEAQ. Trimming stripped 5 bases from V and 1 base from J, with 11 bases between.

This clone was picked up one time. The rearrangement links TRBV9 to TRBJ1-3; unclear D gene. V dropped 4 bases and J dropped 2 bases, with 10 bases sitting between them. CDR1 is SGDLS and CDR2 is YYNGEE in the germline V gene. The CDR3 runs to 14 residues. For the CDR3, the DNA is TGTGCCAGCAGCTTCGAGAGGACTGGAAACACCATATATTTT. Its protein product is CASSFERTGNTIYF.

This clone has a single count. In nucleotides, the CDR3 is TGCGCCAGCAGTGACCCCCCGACGGACATGAACACTGAAGCTTTCTTT. It is translated as CASSDPPTDMNTEAFF. The rearrangement joins TRBV10-1 to TRBJ1-1; possibly TRBD1 for D (5 bases). The CDR3 totals 16 residues. The germline CDR1 and CDR2 sequences are WNHNN and SYGVQD (reference sequence). Deletions cut 3 bases from V and 0 bases from J, with 14 bases between.

V and J are TRBV18 and TRBJ2-5; D tentatively reads TRBD1 or TRBD2 (6 bases each). Per the germline V gene, CDR1 is KGHSH and CDR2 is LQKENI. The CDR3 is made up of 13 amino acids. Trimming took off 3 bases at V and 5 bases at J, with 10 bases between the two ends. CDR3 in DNA: TGTGCCAGCTCACCCACAGGGAGGGAGACCCAGTACTTC. It specifies CASSPTGRETQYF.

This sequence joins TRBV7-2 and TRBJ1-1; D might be TRBD1 (6 bases). Germline V gene lookup returns CDR1 SGHTA and CDR2 FQGNSA. The length of the CDR3 is 15 residues. The germline V and J ends were trimmed by 1 base and 4 bases, with 13 bases remaining between them. The CDR3 is CASSLVQGWSTEAFF. In DNA, the CDR3 is TGTGCCAGCAGCTTAGTCCAGGGGTGGAGCACTGAAGCTTTCTTT.

The chain links TRBV25-1 to TRBJ2-1; D might be TRBD2 (6 bases). This CDR3 is 12 amino acids long. The V end was cut by 5 bases, the J end by 7 bases, with 9 bases between. Looked up from germline, CDR1 is MGHDK and CDR2 is SYGVNS. CDR3 coding DNA: TGTGCCAGCAGTTTCGGGGGAAATGAGCAGTTCTTC. Residues: CASSFGGNEQFF.

The chain uses TRBV13 and TRBJ2-7; a possible D gene is TRBD1 (5 bases). The germline V gene encodes CDR1 PRHDT and CDR2 FYEKMQ (reference sequence). The CDR3 runs 14 residues. V lost 1 base, J lost 2 bases, and 9 bases lay in between. Here the CDR3 DNA reads TGTGCCAGCAGCTTAGAGCAGGGTGCCTACGAGCAGTACTTC. It translates to CASSLEQGAYEQYF.